The 4 T cell receptor beta chains below come from one sample, sequenced in a study of blood T cell repertoires in COVID-19. This table comes from immunoSEQ multiplex PCR, and its TCRdb copy is limited to in-frame clones, with some not included. This table holds 250,000 to 350,000 clones, more than 75% found once. Sequences were obtained from peripheral blood. The receptor set was obtained from a woman aged 50 to 60 with active or convalescent COVID-19.

In this sample, this clone turned up once. This sequence joins TRBV21-1 and TRBJ2-7; TRBD1 was called by the table and not checked on the DNA. TRBV21-1 is a documented pseudogene. The CDR3 loop spans 14 amino acids. The CDR3 nucleotides are TGTGCCAGCCCGGGAGGGACAGGGCACTACGAGCAGTACTTC. It translates to CASPGGTGHYEQYF.

This chain uses TRBV30 with TRBJ1-6; no firm D call. The CDR3 sequence is 15 residues long. Germline V gene lookup returns CDR1 GTSNPN and CDR2 SVGIG (reference sequence). Trimming shortened V by 1 base and J by 0 bases, and 7 bases separated the two germline ends. The CDR3 is CAWSGSGSYNSPLHF. The CDR3 nucleotides read TGTGCCTGGAGTGGGTCAGGCTCCTATAATTCACCCCTCCACTTT.

As concerns this clone: Germline is not matched at one junction end, which may reflect a read error. This rearrangement joins TRBV7-9 to TRBJ2-3; 7 bases line up with TRBD1. The CDR3 is 14 amino acids. Looked up from germline, CDR1 is SEHNR and CDR2 is FQNEAQ (reference sequence). The CDR3 sequence is CASSPAYDRVANIF. CDR3 DNA: TGTGCCAGCAGCCCAGCCTACGACAGGGTGGCCAATATTTTT.

The chain has TRBV30 and TRBJ1-1; D is possibly TRBD1 (5 bases). The CDR3 runs to 13 residues. Trimming took 2 bases from V and 8 from J, leaving 15 bases between them. Germline CDR1 and CDR2: GTSNPN and SVGIG (reference sequence). The CDR3 nucleotides read TGTGCCTGGAGTATGATGGTGACAGCCGAAGCTTTCTTT. As protein: CAWSMMVTAEAFF.